These 24 T cell receptor beta chains came from one sample sequenced in a study of T-cell reconstitution after alpha-beta-depleted transplantation in children. The authors prepared the TCRbeta library with unique molecular identifiers. A single record per CDR3 protein comes from TCRdb applying MiXCR to the PCR reads. Here the sample spans a few hundred thousand distinct CDR3 sequences, about 7% being singletons. Sequencing was performed on PBMCs, taken before TCRalphabeta/CD19-depleted stem cell transplant. The receptors derive from a boy aged 2 to 9 with acute lymphoblastic leukemia, due to receive a stem cell transplant.

There are many counts of this clonotype. The CDR3 DNA reads TGTGCCATCGCTAACCCGGGACAGGGAGTTTGGGAGACCCAGTACTTC. The encoded protein is CAIANPGQGVWETQYF. The chain employs TRBV10-3 and TRBJ2-5; TRBD1 aligns across 9 bases. CDR1 is ENHRY and CDR2 is SYGVKD in the germline V gene. There are 16 residues in the CDR3. The trim removed 8 bases at V and 5 bases at J, leaving 15 bases unmatched.

The sample holds many counts of this clonotype. As DNA, the CDR3 is TGTGCCAGCAGTCGCCGCCCCGGTTCGGGTTACGAGCAGTACTTC. Residues: CASSRRPGSGYEQYF. This rearrangement joins TRBV27 to TRBJ2-7; no reliable D call. In germline, CDR1 is MNHEY, CDR2 SMNVEV (reference sequence). V was shortened by 5 bases and J by 4 bases, with 18 bases between the two germline ends. The CDR3 spans 15 residues.

This clonotype was seen at least ten times. The V and J genes are TRBV7-2 and TRBJ2-3; D is undetermined. The CDR3 loop spans 11 amino acids. Germline V gene sequence: CDR1 SGHTA, CDR2 FQGNSA. V was pared by 4 bases and J by 2 bases, with 1 base between. The DNA for the CDR3 is TGTGCCAGCAGCTCCACAGATACGCAGTATTTT. Its translation is CASSSTDTQYF.

This clonotype came up a few times. V is TRBV4-3 and J is TRBJ2-1; D possibly corresponds to TRBD2 (5 bases). The CDR3 covers 19 residues. V was pared by 0 bases and J by 2 bases, with 20 bases between. CDR1 is LGHNA and CDR2 is YSLEER in the germline V gene. The CDR3 DNA sequence: TGCGCCAGCAGCCAAGAGAGTAGCGTAGTACAGAGCGCCTACAATGAGCAGTTCTTC. Its protein is CASSQESSVVQSAYNEQFF.

This clonotype was observed a handful of times. The V gene is TRBV4-2, the J gene TRBJ2-3, with 9 bases that match TRBD2. This CDR3 contains 16 residues. CDR1 is LGHNA, CDR2 YNFKEQ, per germline. The V and J ends lost 4 bases and 3 bases, in that order; junction bases with no gene match: 8. CDR3 in DNA: TGTGCCAGCAGCCCTACCGAGCGGGGGGAAACAGATACGCAGTATTTT. The encoded protein is CASSPTERGETDTQYF.

This clonotype has ten or more counts. The rearrangement joins TRBV4-3 to TRBJ2-1, with D possibly TRBD1 on 6 matching bases. CDR1 and CDR2 from the germline V gene are LGHNA and YSLEER. Trimming removed 0 bases at V and 0 bases at J, with 12 bases between. The CDR3 loop spans 17 amino acids. This chain's CDR3 is CASSQELQGTSYNEQFF. CDR3 coding DNA: TGCGCCAGCAGCCAAGAATTGCAGGGGACCTCCTACAATGAGCAGTTCTTC.

This clonotype was picked up many times. The chain has TRBV15 and TRBJ2-1; 9 bases are a match to TRBD1. The CDR3 sequence is 15 residues long. Germline values: CDR1 LNHNV, CDR2 YYDKDF (reference sequence). J gave up 6 bases and V 3 bases, and 6 bases lay outside the gene matches. The CDR3 coding sequence is TGTGCCACCAGCAGTACCGGGACAGGGATCAATGAGCAGTTCTTC. Translating it yields CATSSTGTGINEQFF. Together with reference TRBV15 and TRBJ2-1, the CDR3 gives the full variable domain: DAMVIQNPRYQVTQFGKPVTLSCSQTLNHNVMYWYQQKSSQAPKLLFHYYDKDFNNEADTPDNFQSRRPNTSFCFLDIRSPGLGDTAMYLCATSSTGTGINEQFFGPGTRLTVL.

Ten or more counts support this clonotype. The rearrangement uses TRBV5-1 and TRBJ2-1; 10 positions agree with TRBD1. The CDR3 has 16 amino acids. The germline gives CDR1 SGHRS, CDR2 YFSETQ. V was pared by 6 bases and J by 7 bases, with 13 bases of the junction left unmatched. The DNA for the CDR3 is TGCGCCAGCACCACGGGACAGGGGCTCTTGGGAAATGAGCAGTTCTTC. Translating gives CASTTGQGLLGNEQFF.

This clonotype occurred many times. The chain carries TRBV27 and TRBJ2-2, with D uncertain. V gave up 5 bases and J gave up 2 bases, with 15 bases separating them. The CDR3 has 16 residues. Germline values: CDR1 MNHEY, CDR2 SMNVEV (reference sequence). CDR3 sequence (DNA): TGTGCCAGCAGTCCCGGCCCAGCCACCAACACCGGGGAGCTGTTTTTT. It codes for CASSPGPATNTGELFF.

This chain links TRBV6-1 with TRBJ1-4; TRBD1 is a possible D gene (5 bases). Germline-derived CDR1 and CDR2 are MNHNS and SASEGT. Trimming cost V 2 bases and J 6 bases, with 13 bases left between them. The CDR3 consists of 15 residues. Here the CDR3 reads CASSEFSGSDEKLFF. CDR3 nucleotides: TGTGCCAGCAGTGAATTCTCAGGGAGCGATGAAAAACTGTTTTTT.

This clonotype was seen only a few times. The J gene is TRBJ2-7, the V gene TRBV7-2; no definite D call. Germline values: CDR1 SGHTA, CDR2 FQGNSA. Trimming removed 5 bases from V and 5 bases from J, with 16 bases in between. This CDR3 contains 14 residues. DNA of the CDR3: TGTGCCAGCAGCCCGCACCTGGTGGAACACGAGCAGTACTTC. This translates into CASSPHLVEHEQYF.

This clonotype has at least ten counts. CDR3 loop: CASSLAPSNEQFF. CDR3 in DNA: TGTGCCAGCAGCTTAGCGCCCTCCAATGAGCAGTTCTTC. The gene calls are TRBV7-2 and TRBJ2-1; D is ambiguous. V lost 0 bases, J lost 6 bases, and 6 bases lay in between. CDR1 SGHTA and CDR2 FQGNSA come from the germline V gene. CDR3 length: 13 residues.

The rearrangement joins TRBV7-9 to TRBJ2-7; tentatively, D is TRBD2 (5 bases). The length of the CDR3 is 13 residues. Germline loops: CDR1 SEHNR, CDR2 FQNEAQ (reference sequence). The V and J ends lost 5 bases and 0 bases respectively, with 8 bases between them. The CDR3 protein is CASSDGNSYEQYF. For the CDR3, the DNA is TGTGCCAGCAGCGACGGGAACTCCTACGAGCAGTACTTC.

This chain joins TRBV28 and TRBJ1-2; D gene uncertain. V was cut by 3 bases and J by 10 bases, with 12 bases left in between. Germline CDR1 is MDHEN and CDR2 is SYDVKM. The CDR3 is 12 residues long. The CDR3 DNA reads TGTGCCAGCAGTTTCGGCAAGACCTTCTACACCTTC. It translates to CASSFGKTFYTF.

In this sample, this clonotype turned up many times. The chain joins TRBV27 to TRBJ2-2; TRBD2 matches 8 bases. The germline gives CDR1 MNHEY, CDR2 SMNVEV (reference sequence). The CDR3 sequence is 15 residues long. J gave up 8 bases and V 6 bases, and 11 bases lay outside the gene matches. CDR3 amino acids: CASRPWAGGLGELFF. CDR3 nucleotides: TGTGCCAGCAGGCCGTGGGCGGGGGGTTTGGGGGAGCTGTTTTTT.

Many counts were recorded for this clonotype. V usage is TRBV7-8 and J usage is TRBJ2-2; 7 bases align to TRBD2. This CDR3 is built from 16 residues. Trimming cost V 4 bases and J 4 bases; bases outside gene matches: 9. From germline, CDR1 is SGHVS and CDR2 FQNEAQ. CDR3: CASSWAGDGSTGELFF. Written as DNA, the CDR3 is TGTGCCAGCAGCTGGGCGGGGGACGGGAGCACCGGGGAGCTGTTTTTT.

This clonotype was seen only a few times. A much larger clone differs by one base, so this may be a read error. The genes are TRBV12-3 or TRBV12-4 and TRBJ2-2, with 11 bases identical to TRBD2. CDR3 length: 18 residues. The CDR3 sequence: CAISFRVSGGENTGELFF. The CDR3 DNA reads TGTGCCATCAGTTTCCGGGTTAGCGGGGGGGAGAACACCGGGGAGCTGTTTTTT.

This clonotype was observed many times. The chain joins TRBV4-3 to TRBJ2-1; D is ambiguous. This CDR3 contains 15 residues. Germline CDR1 reads LGHNA; CDR2 reads YSLEER. V was cut by 0 bases and J by 4 bases, with 10 bases left in between. The CDR3, as DNA: TGCGCCAGCAGCCAAGAGGCTACCGGATACAATGAGCAGTTCTTC. This sequence encodes CASSQEATGYNEQFF.

This clonotype was recorded at least ten times. J is TRBJ1-2 and V is TRBV28; no clear D. The CDR3 loop spans 11 amino acids. V was pared by 8 bases and J by 4 bases, with 8 bases between. Looked up from germline, CDR1 is MDHEN and CDR2 is SYDVKM. The CDR3 here is CASFTVYGYTF. The DNA for the CDR3 is TGTGCCAGCTTCACCGTCTATGGCTACACCTTC.

V usage is TRBV28 and J usage is TRBJ2-1; D tentatively fits TRBD1 or TRBD2 (5 bases each). V gave up 2 bases and J gave up 6 bases, with 8 bases separating them. Per germline, CDR1 MDHEN and CDR2 SYDVKM. The CDR3 loop spans 13 amino acids. Here the CDR3 DNA reads TGTGCCAGCAGTTTACCCGGGGCCAATGAGCAGTTCTTC. Its protein product is CASSLPGANEQFF.

This clonotype has ten or more counts. The CDR3: CASSYSPSEYEQYF. The CDR3 coding sequence is TGTGCCAGCAGTTACTCTCCCAGTGAATACGAGCAGTACTTC. The rearrangement joins TRBV6-2 or TRBV6-3 to TRBJ2-7; D ambiguous. Germline V gene sequence: CDR1 MNHEY, CDR2 SVGEGT. CDR3 length equals 14 residues. The ends were cut back, 0 bases at V and 4 bases at J, with 10 bases in the middle.

The sample holds a few counts of this clonotype. The gene calls are TRBV14 and TRBJ2-2, with a weak D call TRBD1 (6 bases). The CDR3 length is 16 residues. Germline-derived CDR1 and CDR2 are SGHDN and FVKESK. The V and J ends lost 6 bases and 4 bases respectively, with 18 bases between them. The CDR3 bases are TGTGCCAGCAGGGCAACCGGGACACTTCTCACCGGGGAGCTGTTTTTT. Encoded protein: CASRATGTLLTGELFF.

This clonotype occurred many times. The V and J genes are TRBV20-1 and TRBJ1-1; maybe TRBD1 (6 bases). CDR3 length equals 15 residues. Trimming cost V 3 bases and J 7 bases, with 21 bases left between them. Germline V CDR1 and CDR2: DFQATT, SNEGSKA (reference sequence). CDR3 in DNA: TGCAGTGCTAGTAGGGGGGGAGGGGCTATAGGTGAAGCTTTCTTT. Translated, it gives CSASRGGGAIGEAFF.

V and J are TRBV24-1 and TRBJ2-7; D may be TRBD2 (6 bases). The germline V and J ends were trimmed by 5 bases and 2 bases, with 15 bases remaining between them. Germline values: CDR1 KGHDR, CDR2 SFDVKD. This CDR3 contains 15 residues. CDR3 DNA: TGTGCCACCAGTGTCGAGGGCGGGAAGACCTACGAGCAGTACTTC. Encoded protein: CATSVEGGKTYEQYF.